Listed below are T cell receptor beta chains from one sample, sequenced in a study of T cells expressing NK-cell markers. Using the 5' RACE reads, TCRdb records one entry per CDR3 protein without DNA. The sample data list roughly 390,000 distinct CDR3 sequences. The specimen sequenced was blood T cells: a sorted CD56 or NKG2C T cell subset, CD4+ or CD8+ T cells, or bulk PBMC T cells (not recorded which). The receptors here all came from a woman aged 45-65 years in good health. CDR3s include the opening cysteine and the closing phenylalanine or tryptophan.

J	V	CDR3
TRBJ2-1	TRBV12-5	CASGLVPRPNEQFF
TRBJ2-2	TRBV29-1	CSVGRTGYTGELFF
TRBJ1-1	TRBV20-1	CSARWPLGAEAFF
TRBJ1-3	TRBV4-1	CASSQPGREFGNTIYF
TRBJ1-1	TRBV12-3/TRBV12-4	CASRLHTGLGTEAFF
TRBJ2-1	TRBV9	CASSVGPLPTYNEQFF
TRBJ2-1	TRBV9	CASSGDLKRSSYNEQFF
TRBJ2-7	TRBV6-5	CASSISSGREHEQYF
TRBJ1-2	TRBV7-8	CASSLAASYGYTF
TRBJ2-3	TRBV20-1	CSARDALQRPTDTQYF
TRBJ2-1	TRBV20-1	CSAPGQGPYNEQFF
TRBJ2-5	TRBV2	CASSAETRTQETQYF
TRBJ2-4	TRBV5-1	CASSPGENIQYF
TRBJ2-3	TRBV12-3/TRBV12-4	CASSPLGGIWTDTQYF
TRBJ2-5	TRBV3-1	CASSQDRDRILRETQYF
TRBJ2-7	TRBV29-1	CSVGTVGGYEQYF
TRBJ2-7	TRBV5-1	CASSLVMFSYEQYF
TRBJ1-2	TRBV18	CASSPGEQLNYGYTF
TRBJ1-5	TRBV10-3	CAISGADDQPQHF
TRBJ2-3	TRBV27	CASRERRGTDTQYF
TRBJ1-2	TRBV12-3/TRBV12-4	CASSAGPKMDYTF
TRBJ2-3	TRBV12-3/TRBV12-4	CASSLSPNRAADTQYF
TRBJ1-3	TRBV4-1	CASSQARAQYSGNTIYF
TRBJ2-1	TRBV27	CASSPPRRVSYNEQFF
TRBJ2-3	TRBV6-5	CASSYSEGYGTDTQYF